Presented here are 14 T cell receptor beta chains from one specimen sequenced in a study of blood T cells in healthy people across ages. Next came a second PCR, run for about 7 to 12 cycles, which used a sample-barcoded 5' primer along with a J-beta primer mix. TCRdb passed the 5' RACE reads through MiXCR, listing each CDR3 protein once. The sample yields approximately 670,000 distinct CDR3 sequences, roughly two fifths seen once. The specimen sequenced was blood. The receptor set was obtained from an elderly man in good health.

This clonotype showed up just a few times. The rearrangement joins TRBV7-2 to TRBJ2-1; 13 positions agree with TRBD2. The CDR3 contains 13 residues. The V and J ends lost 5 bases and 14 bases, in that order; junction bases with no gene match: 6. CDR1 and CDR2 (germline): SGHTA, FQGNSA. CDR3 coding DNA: TGTGCCAGCAGCGATAGGACTAGCGGGAGAGAGTTCTTC. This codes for CASSDRTSGREFF.

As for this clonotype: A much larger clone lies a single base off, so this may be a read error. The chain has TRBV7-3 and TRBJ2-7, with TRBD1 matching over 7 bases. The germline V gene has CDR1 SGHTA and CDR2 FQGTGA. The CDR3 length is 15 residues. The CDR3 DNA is TGTGCCAGCAGCTTAAGAGGGGGCAGATCCTACGTGCAGTACTTC. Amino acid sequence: CASSLRGGRSYVQYF.

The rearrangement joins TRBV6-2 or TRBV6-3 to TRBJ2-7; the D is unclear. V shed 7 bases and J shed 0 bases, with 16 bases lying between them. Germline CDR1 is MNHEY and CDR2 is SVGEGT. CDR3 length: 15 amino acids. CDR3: CASTGQSSSSYEQYF. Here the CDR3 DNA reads TGTGCCAGCACCGGTCAGAGTTCGAGCTCCTACGAGCAGTACTTC.

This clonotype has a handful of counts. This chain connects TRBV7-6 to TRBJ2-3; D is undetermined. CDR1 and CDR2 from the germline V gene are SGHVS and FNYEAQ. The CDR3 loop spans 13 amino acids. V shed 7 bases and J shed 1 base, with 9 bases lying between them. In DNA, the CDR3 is TGTGCCAGCATGCCCCGGGGCACAGATACGCAGTATTTT. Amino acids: CASMPRGTDTQYF.

CDR3 DNA sequence: TGTGCCACGAGACTAGCGGCCAACAATGAGCAGTTCTTC. Protein: CATRLAANNEQFF. The rearrangement uses TRBV6-2 or TRBV6-3 and TRBJ2-1; TRBD2 aligns across 9 bases. V lost 10 bases, J lost 5 bases, and 6 bases stayed unmatched. This CDR3 is 13 amino acids long. The germline V gene encodes CDR1 MNHEY and CDR2 SVGEGT.

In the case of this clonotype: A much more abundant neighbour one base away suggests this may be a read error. The chain's CDR3 is CASSLPADSTDTQYF. Written as DNA, the CDR3 is TGTGCCAGCAGCTTACCAGCGGACAGCACAGATACGCAGTATTTT. The J gene is TRBJ2-3, the V gene TRBV7-2, with a weak D call TRBD2 (5 bases). CDR1 SGHTA and CDR2 FQGNSA come from the germline V gene. CDR3 length equals 15 residues. The ends were cut back, 2 bases at V and 0 bases at J, with 9 bases in the middle.

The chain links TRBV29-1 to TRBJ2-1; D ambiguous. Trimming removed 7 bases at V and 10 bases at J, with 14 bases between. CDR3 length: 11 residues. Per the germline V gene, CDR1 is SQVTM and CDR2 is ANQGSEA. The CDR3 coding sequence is TGCAGCGCCAAATTCACCTACGAGCAGTTCTTC. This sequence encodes CSAKFTYEQFF.

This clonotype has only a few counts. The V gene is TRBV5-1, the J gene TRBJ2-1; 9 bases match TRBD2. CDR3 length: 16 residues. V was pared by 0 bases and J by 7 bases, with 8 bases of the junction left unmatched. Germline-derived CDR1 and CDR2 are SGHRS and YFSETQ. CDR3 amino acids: CASSLGAGGITNEQFF. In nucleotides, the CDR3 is TGCGCCAGCAGCTTGGGAGCGGGAGGCATTACAAATGAGCAGTTCTTC.

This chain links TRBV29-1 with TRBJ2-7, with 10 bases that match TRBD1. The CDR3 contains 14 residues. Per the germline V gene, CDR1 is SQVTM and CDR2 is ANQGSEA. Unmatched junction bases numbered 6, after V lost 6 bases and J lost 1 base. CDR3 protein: CSVADRGISYEQYF. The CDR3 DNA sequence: TGCAGCGTCGCGGACAGGGGGATTTCCTACGAGCAGTACTTC.

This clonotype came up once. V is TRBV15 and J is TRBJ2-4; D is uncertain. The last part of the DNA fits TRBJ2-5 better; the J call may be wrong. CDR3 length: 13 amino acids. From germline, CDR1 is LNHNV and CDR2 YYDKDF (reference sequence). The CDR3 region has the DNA TGTGCCACCAGCAGAGAGAGGCGAGAGACCCAGTACTTC. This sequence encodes CATSRERRETQYF.

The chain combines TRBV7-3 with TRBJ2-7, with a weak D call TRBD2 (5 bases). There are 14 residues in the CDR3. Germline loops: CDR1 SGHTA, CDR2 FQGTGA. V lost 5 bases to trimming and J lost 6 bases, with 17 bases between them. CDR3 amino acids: CASSPNALVGEQYF. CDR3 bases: TGTGCCAGCAGCCCGAACGCACTAGTTGGCGAGCAGTACTTC.

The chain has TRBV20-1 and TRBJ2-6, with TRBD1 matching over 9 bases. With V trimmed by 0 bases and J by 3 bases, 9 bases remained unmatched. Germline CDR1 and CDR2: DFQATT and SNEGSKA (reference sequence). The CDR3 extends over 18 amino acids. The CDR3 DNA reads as TGCAGTGCTAGAGACCATGGACAGGGGATGAGTGGGGCCAACGTCCTGACTTTC. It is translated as CSARDHGQGMSGANVLTF.

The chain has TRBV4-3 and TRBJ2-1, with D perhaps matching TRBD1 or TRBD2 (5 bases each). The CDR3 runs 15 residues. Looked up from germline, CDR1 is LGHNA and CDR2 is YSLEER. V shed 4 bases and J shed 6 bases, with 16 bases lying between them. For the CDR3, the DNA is TGCGCCAGCAGCCCCGGCCTAAGGGGACCCAATGAGCAGTTCTTC. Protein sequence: CASSPGLRGPNEQFF.

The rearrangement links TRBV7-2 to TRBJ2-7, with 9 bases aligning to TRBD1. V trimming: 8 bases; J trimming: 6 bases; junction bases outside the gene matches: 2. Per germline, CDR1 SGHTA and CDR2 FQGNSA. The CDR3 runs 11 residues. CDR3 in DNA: TGTGCCAGCGAGGACAGGGGCGAGCAGTACTTC. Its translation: CASEDRGEQYF.